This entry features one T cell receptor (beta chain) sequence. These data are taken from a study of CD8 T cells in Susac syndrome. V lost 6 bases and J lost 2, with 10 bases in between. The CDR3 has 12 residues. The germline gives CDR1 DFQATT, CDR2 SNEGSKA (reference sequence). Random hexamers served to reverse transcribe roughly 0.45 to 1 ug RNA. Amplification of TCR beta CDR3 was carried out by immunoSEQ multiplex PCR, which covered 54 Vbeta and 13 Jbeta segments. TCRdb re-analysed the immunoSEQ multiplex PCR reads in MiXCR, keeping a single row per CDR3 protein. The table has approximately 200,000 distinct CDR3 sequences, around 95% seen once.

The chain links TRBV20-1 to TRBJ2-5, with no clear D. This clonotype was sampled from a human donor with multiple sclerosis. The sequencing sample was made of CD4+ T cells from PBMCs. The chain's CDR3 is CSASSNQETQYF. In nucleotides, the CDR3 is TGCAGTGCCTCGTCTAATCAAGAGACCCAGTACTTC.